This T cell receptor (beta chain) stems from a study of post-analysis software for immune sequencing data. Across the study: Relapsing-remitting, secondary progressive and progressive-relapsing multiple sclerosis courses were included.

Every TCR beta cDNA library bore unique molecular identifiers. TCRdb fed the PCR reads into MiXCR, producing one record per CDR3 protein. The sample includes over 300,000 distinct CDR3 sequences, around 37% of them seen just once. Study-level results: Strong same-batch co-clustering of samples appeared with F measure clustering. The study found significantly lower normalized Chao1 diversity in multiple sclerosis patients than in controls.

This clonotype has a handful of counts. The antigen remains unidentified. The source is a girl under 18 with multiple sclerosis. The specimen sequenced was blood.

CDR3 in amino acids: CAISESGSYEQYF. CDR3 bases: TGTGCCATCAGTGAGTCGGGCAGCTACGAGCAGTACTTC. The V call is TRBV10-3, the J call TRBJ2-7; D is unresolved. From germline, CDR1 is ENHRY and CDR2 SYGVKD. V dropped 0 bases and J dropped 3 bases, with 6 bases sitting between them. The CDR3 has 13 amino acids.